This T cell receptor (beta chain) was sequenced for a study of T-cell memory formation after mild COVID-19. The V gene lost 4 bases and the J gene lost 4 bases, with 15 bases spanning the gap. The CDR3 has 14 residues. Germline V gene lookup returns CDR1 SGHKS and CDR2 YYEKEE (reference sequence). This clonotype has more than one count but fewer than ten. TCRdb itself ran the 5' RACE reads through MiXCR, one entry per CDR3 protein. The sample consists of 380,000 or so distinct CDR3 sequences, around 13% of them appearing once. The TCR comes from a man aged 18-30 years who had mild COVID-19 (a few samples of this study predate the infection). Cell type and time point are not known. V and J are TRBV5-5 and TRBJ2-7; TRBD2 might be the D (5 bases). The sample consisted of PBMCs or a T cell subset sorted from them (not recorded which). The CDR3 loop reads CASSPYDGKYEQYF. The CDR3 bases are TGTGCCAGCAGCCCATACGACGGGAAGTACGAGCAGTACTTC.